The T cell receptor beta chain under discussion was sequenced for a study of technical replicates of blood from a handful of donors. The data were produced by immunoSEQ multiplex PCR, yet TCRdb's version contains in-frame clones alone and is incomplete. The data hold tens of thousands of clones, with 85% to 95% observed a single time. The sequence came from a human donor in good health. The sequenced sample was T cells isolated from PBMCs.

CDR3 amino acids: CASSGRQGRSNSPLHF. DNA for the CDR3: TGTGCCAGCAGCGGACGACAGGGGAGGAGCAATTCACCCCTCCACTTT. V gene TRBV9 combines with J gene TRBJ1-6; 8 nucleotides align to TRBD1. V shed 3 bases and J 7 bases; nucleotides not matched to a gene: 9. The CDR3 sequence is 16 residues long. The germline gives CDR1 SGDLS, CDR2 YYNGEE.